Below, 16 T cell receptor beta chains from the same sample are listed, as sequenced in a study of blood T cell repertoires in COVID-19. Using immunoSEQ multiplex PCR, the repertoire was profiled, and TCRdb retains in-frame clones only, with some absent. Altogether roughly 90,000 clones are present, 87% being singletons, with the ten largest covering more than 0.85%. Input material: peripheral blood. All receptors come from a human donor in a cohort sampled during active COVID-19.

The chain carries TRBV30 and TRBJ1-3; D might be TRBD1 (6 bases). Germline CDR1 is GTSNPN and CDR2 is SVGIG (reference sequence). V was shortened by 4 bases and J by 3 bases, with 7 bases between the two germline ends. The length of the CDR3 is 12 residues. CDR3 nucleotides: TGTGCCTGGAAGGGGGTTGGAAACACCATATATTTT. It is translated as CAWKGVGNTIYF.

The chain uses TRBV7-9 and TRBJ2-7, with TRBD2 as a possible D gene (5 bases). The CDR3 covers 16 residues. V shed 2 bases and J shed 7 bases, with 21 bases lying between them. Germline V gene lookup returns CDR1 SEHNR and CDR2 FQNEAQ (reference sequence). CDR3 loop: CASSLNPSWLAQEQYF. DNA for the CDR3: TGTGCCAGCAGCTTAAACCCCTCCTGGCTAGCCCAGGAGCAGTACTTC.

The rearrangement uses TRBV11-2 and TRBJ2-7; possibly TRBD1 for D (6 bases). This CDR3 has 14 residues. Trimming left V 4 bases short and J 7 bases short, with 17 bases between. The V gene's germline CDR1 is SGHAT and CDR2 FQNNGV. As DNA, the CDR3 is TGTGCCAGCAGCTCAGGGGCTGGGGTTTGGGAGCAGTACTTC. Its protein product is CASSSGAGVWEQYF.

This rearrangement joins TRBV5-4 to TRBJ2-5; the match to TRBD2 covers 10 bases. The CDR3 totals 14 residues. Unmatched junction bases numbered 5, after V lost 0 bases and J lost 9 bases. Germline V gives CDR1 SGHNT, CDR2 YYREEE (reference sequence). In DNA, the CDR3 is TGTGCCAGCAGCTTGGGGCTAGCGGGAGTGGCCCAGTACTTC. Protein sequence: CASSLGLAGVAQYF.

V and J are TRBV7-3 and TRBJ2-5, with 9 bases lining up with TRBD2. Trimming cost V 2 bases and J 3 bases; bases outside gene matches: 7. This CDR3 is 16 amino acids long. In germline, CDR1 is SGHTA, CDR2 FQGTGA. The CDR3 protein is CASSLGAGGPKETQYF. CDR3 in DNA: TGTGCCAGCAGCTTAGGTGCGGGAGGGCCCAAAGAGACCCAGTACTTC. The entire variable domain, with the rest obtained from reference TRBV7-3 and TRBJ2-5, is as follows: GAGVSQTPSNKVTEKGKYVELRCDPISGHTALYWYRQSLGQGPEFLIYFQGTGAADDSGLPNDRFFAVRPEGSVSTLKIQRTERGDSAVYLCASSLGAGGPKETQYFGPGTRLLVL.

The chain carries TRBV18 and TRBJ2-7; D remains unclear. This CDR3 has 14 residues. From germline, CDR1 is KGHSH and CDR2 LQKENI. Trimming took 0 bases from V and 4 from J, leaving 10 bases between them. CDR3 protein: CASSPPSGRYEQYF. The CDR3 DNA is TGTGCCAGCTCACCACCATCGGGTAGGTACGAGCAGTACTTC.

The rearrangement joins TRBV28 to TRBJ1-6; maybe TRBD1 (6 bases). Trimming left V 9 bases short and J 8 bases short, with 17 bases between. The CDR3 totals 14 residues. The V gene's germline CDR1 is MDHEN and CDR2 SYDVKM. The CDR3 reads CASLASDSDSPLHF. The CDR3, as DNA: TGTGCCAGTTTAGCTTCGGACAGCGATTCACCCCTCCACTTT.

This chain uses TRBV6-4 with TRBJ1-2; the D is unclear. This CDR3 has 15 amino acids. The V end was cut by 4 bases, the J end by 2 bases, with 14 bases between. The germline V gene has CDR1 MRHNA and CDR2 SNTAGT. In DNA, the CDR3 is TGTGCCAGCAGTGCGGGTCCACCCGTCAACTATGGCTACACCTTC. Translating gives CASSAGPPVNYGYTF.

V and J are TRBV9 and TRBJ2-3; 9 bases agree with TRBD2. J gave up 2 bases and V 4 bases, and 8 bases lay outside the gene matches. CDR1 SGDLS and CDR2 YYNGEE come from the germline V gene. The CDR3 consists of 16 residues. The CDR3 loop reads CASSPLAGDLTDTQYF. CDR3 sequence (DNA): TGTGCCAGCAGCCCCTTAGCGGGAGACCTCACAGATACGCAGTATTTT.

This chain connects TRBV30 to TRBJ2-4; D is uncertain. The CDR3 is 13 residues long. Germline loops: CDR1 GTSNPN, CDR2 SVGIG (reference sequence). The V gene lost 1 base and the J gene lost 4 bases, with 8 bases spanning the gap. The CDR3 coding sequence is TGTGCCTGGAGTGGACTTTCTAAAAACATTCAGTACTTC. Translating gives CAWSGLSKNIQYF. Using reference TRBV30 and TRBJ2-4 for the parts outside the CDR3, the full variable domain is SQTIHQWPATLVQPVGSPLSLECTVEGTSNPNLYWYRQAAGRGLQLLFYSVGIGQISSEVPQNLSASRPQDRQFILSSKKLLLSDSGFYLCAWSGLSKNIQYFGAGTRLSVL.

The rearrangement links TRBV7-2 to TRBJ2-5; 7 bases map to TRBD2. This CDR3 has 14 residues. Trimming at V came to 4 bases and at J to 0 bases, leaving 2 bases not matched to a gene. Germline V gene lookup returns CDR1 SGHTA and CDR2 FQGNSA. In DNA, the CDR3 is TGTGCCAGCAGCTCTAGCGGCCACCAAGAGACCCAGTACTTC. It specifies CASSSSGHQETQYF. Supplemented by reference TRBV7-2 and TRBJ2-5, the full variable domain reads GAGVSQSPSNKVTEKGKDVELRCDPISGHTALYWYRQSLGQGLEFLIYFQGNSAPDKSGLPSDRFSAERTGGSVSTLTIQRTQQEDSAVYLCASSSSGHQETQYFGPGTRLLVL.

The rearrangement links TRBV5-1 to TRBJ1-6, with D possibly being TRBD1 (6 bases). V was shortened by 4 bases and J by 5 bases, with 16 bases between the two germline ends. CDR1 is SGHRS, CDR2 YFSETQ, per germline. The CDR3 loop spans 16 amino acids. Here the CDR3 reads CASSLEAGANNSPLHF. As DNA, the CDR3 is TGCGCCAGCAGCCTGGAGGCGGGGGCGAATAATTCACCCCTCCACTTT.

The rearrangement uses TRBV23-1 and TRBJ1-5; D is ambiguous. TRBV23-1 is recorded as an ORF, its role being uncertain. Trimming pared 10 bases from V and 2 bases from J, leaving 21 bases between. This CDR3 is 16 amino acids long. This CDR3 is CATLPRSDGGNQPQHF. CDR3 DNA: TGCGCCACCCTACCGCGGAGCGACGGGGGCAATCAGCCCCAGCATTTT.

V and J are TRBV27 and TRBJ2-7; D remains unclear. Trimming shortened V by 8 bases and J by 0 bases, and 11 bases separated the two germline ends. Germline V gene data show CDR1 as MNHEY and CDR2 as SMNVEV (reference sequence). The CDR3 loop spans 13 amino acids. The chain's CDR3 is CASRSLSSYEQYF. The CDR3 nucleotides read TGTGCCAGCCGTTCCCTTAGCTCCTACGAGCAGTACTTC.

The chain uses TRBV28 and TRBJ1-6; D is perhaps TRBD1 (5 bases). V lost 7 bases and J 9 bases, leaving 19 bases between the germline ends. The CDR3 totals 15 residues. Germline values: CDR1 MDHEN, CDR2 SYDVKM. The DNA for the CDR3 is TGTGCCAGCAACCTATCATCGGGACTTCGTTCACCCCTCCACTTT. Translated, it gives CASNLSSGLRSPLHF.

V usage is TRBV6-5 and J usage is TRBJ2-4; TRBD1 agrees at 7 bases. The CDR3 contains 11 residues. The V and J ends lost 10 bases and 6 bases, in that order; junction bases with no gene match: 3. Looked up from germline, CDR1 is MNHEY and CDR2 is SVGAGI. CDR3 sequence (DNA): TGTGCCATCAGACAGGGAAACATTCAGTACTTC. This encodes CAIRQGNIQYF.